This T cell receptor (beta chain) was recorded in a study of T cell responses to AZD1222 COVID-19 vaccine. Libraries were prepared by immunoSEQ multiplex PCR; TCRdb keeps only in-frame clonotypes and omits some of them. The sample consists of 110,000 or so clones, about 88% of them appearing once. CDR3 size: 11 residues. In germline, CDR1 is SQVTM, CDR2 ANQGSEA. Deletions cut 3 bases from V and 4 bases from J, with 5 bases between. The J gene is TRBJ2-3, the V gene TRBV29-1; D is uncertain. The TCR originated in an adult in good health. This sample comprised peripheral blood, obtained on day 0 of AZD1222 vaccination. This CDR3 reads CSVDRADTQYF. The CDR3 DNA reads as TGCAGCGTTGACCGGGCAGATACGCAGTATTTT.